The text below deals with one TCR beta chain. Its antigen remains unknown. Measured with immunoSEQ multiplex PCR; TCRdb has only the in-frame clones, and not every one. In the table there are under 25,000 clones, around four fifths of which are singletons. The germline V gene has CDR1 MNHEY and CDR2 SVGAGI. V was clipped by 5 bases and J by 6 bases; unmatched bases: 5. The CDR3 has 13 residues. This sample is drawn from a study of PD-1 blockade in mismatch repair-deficient tumors. Across the whole study: Enrolled about 2012-2016, patients had progressing, pretreated mismatch repair-deficient cancers of approximately 13 types. Findings and limits, study-wide: After pembrolizumab, tumor-resident clones rose rapidly, then generally contracted before radiologic responses.

Every patient had mismatch repair deficiency by PCR or immunohistochemistry. The TCR-sequenced patients were a few responders to pembrolizumab. The sequence was collected from an adult with mismatch repair-deficient cancer. The sequencing used peripheral blood, collected 2 weeks after starting pembrolizumab. The chain employs TRBV6-5 and TRBJ1-1; 8 positions agree with TRBD1. CDR3 in amino acids: CASSVQGASEAFF. Written as DNA, the CDR3 is TGTGCCAGCAGTGTCCAGGGGGCTTCTGAAGCTTTCTTT.